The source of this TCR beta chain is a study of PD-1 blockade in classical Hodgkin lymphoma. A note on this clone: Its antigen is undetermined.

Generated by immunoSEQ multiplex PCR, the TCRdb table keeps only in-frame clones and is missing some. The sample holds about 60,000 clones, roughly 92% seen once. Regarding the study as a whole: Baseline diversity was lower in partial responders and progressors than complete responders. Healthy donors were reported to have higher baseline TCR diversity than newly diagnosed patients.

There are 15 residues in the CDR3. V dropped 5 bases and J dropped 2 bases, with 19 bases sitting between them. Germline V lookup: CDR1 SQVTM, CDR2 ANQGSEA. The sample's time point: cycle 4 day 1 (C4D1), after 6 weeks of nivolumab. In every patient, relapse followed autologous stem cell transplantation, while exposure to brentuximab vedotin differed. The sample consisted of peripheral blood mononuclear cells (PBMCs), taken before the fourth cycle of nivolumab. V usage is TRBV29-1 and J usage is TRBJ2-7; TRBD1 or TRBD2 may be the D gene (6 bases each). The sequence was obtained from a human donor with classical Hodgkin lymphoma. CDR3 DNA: TGCAGCGTTTCGGGACCTAGAGGGGGGACCTACGAGCAGTACTTC. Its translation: CSVSGPRGGTYEQYF.